Listed here is a single T cell receptor (beta chain). Its antigen is currently unknown. In TCRdb, the 5' RACE reads were re-called with MiXCR into one record per CDR3 protein. The profile shows just over 400,000 distinct CDR3 sequences, less than 25% of them singletons. The sample comes from a study of T-cell memory formation after mild COVID-19. Notes on the study in general: CD4+ bias marked clones expanding day 15 to 37, unlike balanced contracting clones.

Germline-derived CDR1 and CDR2 are KGHSH and LQKENI. J lost 2 bases, V lost 4 bases, and 7 bases had no gene match. The CDR3 is made up of 17 amino acids. The chain links TRBV18 to TRBJ2-1; 11 bases match TRBD2. The sequence came from an adult woman who had mild COVID-19 (a few samples of this study predate the infection). Cell type and time point are not known. Sequencing used PBMCs or a T cell subset sorted from them (not recorded which). CDR3 protein: CASSHGTSGPTYNEQFF. Here the CDR3 DNA reads TGTGCCAGCTCACACGGGACTAGCGGACCTACCTACAATGAGCAGTTCTTC.